The table lists the clone carrying this T cell receptor (beta chain) with many counts. Its antigen is unknown. The junction had 0 bases not matched to a gene; V was cut back by 0 bases and J by 0 bases. Germline V gene sequence: CDR1 MRHNA, CDR2 SNTAGT. This CDR3 comprises 16 residues. The data were taken from a study of cytomegalovirus exposure and HLA in healthy donors. Overall study results and limits: The study designated over 150 TCR beta chains cytomegalovirus-associated. Reportedly, cytomegalovirus status was diagnosed with high sensitivity and specificity.

It was the roughly 110-subject validation cohort, separate from the approximately 700-subject first cohort, to which the donors belonged. TCRdb's copy holds only in-frame clones and misses some; the assay was immunoSEQ multiplex PCR. This sample carries 150,000 to 200,000 clones, approximately 86% of them seen once, and the ten largest clones take approximately 2%. Material: PBMCs. This clonotype was sampled from a woman between 18 and 29 years old in good health and CMV-seronegative. The V gene is TRBV6-4, the J gene TRBJ2-1; 9 bases match TRBD2. The CDR3 here is CASSDSLAGSYNEQFF. In DNA, the CDR3 is TGTGCCAGCAGTGACTCACTAGCGGGCTCCTACAATGAGCAGTTCTTC.